Each of the 21 T cell receptor beta chains below was sequenced from the same sample in a study of blood T cell repertoires in COVID-19. Method: immunoSEQ multiplex PCR; TCRdb's copy keeps in-frame clones and lacks some. This sample has more than 200,000 clones, with approximately 81% found just once. Sequences were obtained from peripheral blood. Source of these receptors: a woman of 80 years or more with COVID-19, enrolled during active disease.

The chain uses TRBV27 and TRBJ1-1; TRBD1 matches at 7 bases. With V trimmed by 5 bases and J by 1 base, 4 bases remained unmatched. The germline gives CDR1 MNHEY, CDR2 SMNVEV (reference sequence). The CDR3 consists of 14 residues. CDR3 nucleotides: TGTGCCAGCAGTATTTGGACAGGGAACACTGAAGCTTTCTTT. It specifies CASSIWTGNTEAFF.

This clone was recorded only once. One end of the junction is discordant with germline, which a read error may explain. The CDR3 DNA reads as TGTGCCAGCAGTTTCAGGGCCTCCGATTTT. This translates into CASSFRASDF. V is TRBV12-3 or TRBV12-4 and J is TRBJ2-2, with D tentatively TRBD1 (5 bases). The CDR3 runs to 10 residues.

The chain employs TRBV20-1 and TRBJ2-7; D call uncertain. The CDR3 length is 10 residues. Per the germline V gene, CDR1 is DFQATT and CDR2 is SNEGSKA (reference sequence). The V gene lost 5 bases and the J gene lost 5 bases, with 7 bases spanning the gap. CDR3 sequence (DNA): TGCAGTGCTTCTAGGAACGAGCAGTACTTC. Its translation is CSASRNEQYF.

The V gene is TRBV19, the J gene TRBJ1-2; D ambiguous. This CDR3 is built from 13 residues. Germline V gene data show CDR1 as LNHDA and CDR2 as SQIVND (reference sequence). Deletions cut 6 bases from V and 4 bases from J, with 12 bases between. Written as DNA, the CDR3 is TGTGCCAGTAGAATGGAGGATGGCTATGGCTACACCTTC. This encodes CASRMEDGYGYTF.

V usage is TRBV3-1 (or the pseudogene TRBV3-2) and J usage is TRBJ2-3, with 9 bases lining up with TRBD2. The length of the CDR3 is 15 residues. With 5 bases clipped from V and 6 bases from J, the junction kept 9 bases outside the gene matches. Germline V lookup: CDR1 LGHDT, CDR2 YNNKEL (reference sequence). The CDR3 reads CASSSRGGLGDTQYF. DNA of the CDR3: TGTGCCAGCAGCTCGCGGGGGGGCCTGGGTGATACGCAGTATTTT.

This clone appeared once. The chain has TRBV7-8 and TRBJ1-1; 10 bases agree with TRBD1. Per germline, CDR1 SGHVS and CDR2 FQNEAQ. The CDR3 length is 15 residues. The trim removed 5 bases at V and 4 bases at J, leaving 7 bases unmatched. CDR3 loop: CASSPRTGGSTEAFF. CDR3 in DNA: TGTGCCAGCAGCCCTCGGACAGGGGGGAGCACTGAAGCTTTCTTT. The complete variable domain, with remaining parts taken from reference TRBV7-8 and TRBJ1-1, reads GAGVSQSPRYKVAKRGQDVALRCDPISGHVSLFWYQQALGQGPEFLTYFQNEAQLDKSGLPSDRFFAERPEGSVSTLKIQRTQQEDSAVYLCASSPRTGGSTEAFFGQGTRLTVV.

Points on this clone: One junction end does not reproduce the germline sequence, and a read error may be involved. J is TRBJ2-2 and V is TRBV7-7; 9 bases map to TRBD1. CDR3 length: 16 residues. Germline V gives CDR1 SSHAT, CDR2 FNYEAQ (reference sequence). The CDR3 DNA reads as TGTGCTAGCAGCTTAGGACAGGGGCCTGGCACCGGGGAGCTGTTTTTT. It specifies CASSLGQGPGTGELFF.

The V gene is TRBV7-2, the J gene TRBJ1-2; TRBD1 might be the D (5 bases). This CDR3 spans 15 amino acids. The V and J ends lost 4 bases and 3 bases respectively, with 15 bases between them. The germline V gene encodes CDR1 SGHTA and CDR2 FQGNSA. The DNA for the CDR3 is TGTGCCAGCAGCTCGATAATGGGGGGGGACTATGGCTACACCTTC. It yields the protein CASSSIMGGDYGYTF.

This clone was detected only once. J is TRBJ2-7 and V is TRBV5-6; 10 nucleotides align to TRBD1. The V gene's germline CDR1 is SGHDT and CDR2 YYEEEE. Trimming at V came to 7 bases and at J to 2 bases, leaving 3 bases not matched to a gene. The CDR3 has 13 residues. The CDR3, as DNA: TGTGCCAGCGATGGGACAGGGGCCTACGAGCAGTACGTC. This sequence encodes CASDGTGAYEQYV.

The chain is built from TRBV29-1 and TRBJ1-2; 7 positions agree with TRBD1. CDR1 is SQVTM and CDR2 is ANQGSEA in the germline V gene. Losses at the gene ends were 4 bases for V and 2 bases for J; bases not matched to a gene: 10. There are 15 residues in the CDR3. The CDR3 spells CSVGDHRGKNYGYTF. The CDR3 nucleotides are TGCAGCGTTGGGGACCACAGGGGTAAAAACTATGGCTACACCTTC.

This chain links TRBV27 with TRBJ1-6, with TRBD1 as a possible D gene (6 bases). The CDR3 runs to 19 residues. The germline gives CDR1 MNHEY, CDR2 SMNVEV (reference sequence). Trimming removed 2 bases from V and 3 bases from J, with 20 bases in between. CDR3: CASSLIGKGIQGYNSPLHF. DNA for the CDR3: TGTGCCAGCAGTTTAATTGGGAAAGGGATACAGGGCTATAATTCACCCCTCCACTTT.

The V gene is TRBV5-1, the J gene TRBJ2-6; 12 bases match TRBD1. Per germline, CDR1 SGHRS and CDR2 YFSETQ. V shed 0 bases and J 1 base; nucleotides not matched to a gene: 2. The CDR3 consists of 18 residues. Here the CDR3 DNA reads TGCGCCAGCAGCTTGGAGGGACAGGGGGCGTCTGGGGCCAACGTCCTGACTTTC. Encoded protein: CASSLEGQGASGANVLTF.

The V and J genes are TRBV5-1 and TRBJ1-1; D unclear. Germline values: CDR1 SGHRS, CDR2 YFSETQ. CDR3 length equals 13 residues. V was cut by 3 bases and J by 0 bases, with 6 bases left in between. The CDR3: CASSSAVNTEAFF. As DNA, the CDR3 is TGCGCCAGCAGCTCCGCAGTGAACACTGAAGCTTTCTTT.

The V call is TRBV30, the J call TRBJ2-5, with 13 bases that match TRBD2. V was pared by 1 base and J by 3 bases, with 8 bases of the junction left unmatched. The length of the CDR3 is 17 residues. Germline values: CDR1 GTSNPN, CDR2 SVGIG (reference sequence). The DNA for the CDR3 is TGTGCCTGGAGTGCGACTAGGACTAGCGGGGGTGAAGAGACCCAGTACTTC. This gives the protein CAWSATRTSGGEETQYF. The variable domain in full, completed from reference TRBV30 and TRBJ2-5, reads SQTIHQWPATLVQPVGSPLSLECTVEGTSNPNLYWYRQAAGRGLQLLFYSVGIGQISSEVPQNLSASRPQDRQFILSSKKLLLSDSGFYLCAWSATRTSGGEETQYFGPGTRLLVL.

The J gene is TRBJ1-5, the V gene TRBV19; no reliable D call. The V and J ends lost 10 bases and 1 base respectively, with 14 bases between them. Germline loops: CDR1 LNHDA, CDR2 SQIVND (reference sequence). There are 14 residues in the CDR3. The CDR3 sequence: CATDHPGSNQPQHF. In DNA, the CDR3 is TGTGCCACCGATCACCCGGGAAGCAATCAGCCCCAGCATTTT.

The V call is TRBV15, the J call TRBJ2-2; 12 bases agree with TRBD2. The CDR3 totals 17 residues. Trimming at V came to 1 base and at J to 5 bases, leaving 5 bases not matched to a gene. CDR1 LNHNV and CDR2 YYDKDF come from the germline V gene (reference sequence). The CDR3 sequence is CATSRAGLAGTTGELFF. In nucleotides, the CDR3 is TGTGCCACCAGCAGAGCCGGACTAGCGGGGACAACCGGGGAGCTGTTTTTT.

The V gene is TRBV28, the J gene TRBJ2-1, with D tentatively TRBD1 (5 bases). V gave up 8 bases and J gave up 6 bases, with 11 bases separating them. The CDR3 totals 12 residues. CDR1 is MDHEN and CDR2 is SYDVKM in the germline V gene. CDR3 sequence (DNA): TGTGCCAGCTGCACAGGTATCAATGAGCAGTTCTTC. Translated: CASCTGINEQFF.

The V call is TRBV5-1, the J call TRBJ2-1; 12 bases match TRBD2. The ends lost 0 bases at V and 8 bases at J; junction bases unmatched: 6. CDR1 and CDR2 from the germline V gene are SGHRS and YFSETQ. The CDR3 is 16 amino acids. Written as DNA, the CDR3 is TGCGCCAGCAGCTTGGCCCTAGCGGGGGGGATTGATGAGCAGTTCTTC. Translated: CASSLALAGGIDEQFF.

The chain couples TRBV12-3 or TRBV12-4 to TRBJ1-2; TRBD1 aligns across 7 bases. The CDR3 extends over 12 amino acids. The ends lost 7 bases at V and 4 bases at J; junction bases unmatched: 3. CDR3 protein: CASTRQGYGYTF. The CDR3 DNA is TGTGCCAGCACTAGACAGGGCTATGGCTACACCTTC.

The chain has TRBV6-6 and TRBJ2-7; possible D gene TRBD1, 5 bases. V gave up 5 bases and J gave up 5 bases, with 13 bases separating them. The CDR3 is made up of 13 amino acids. Per the germline V gene, CDR1 is MNHNY and CDR2 is SVGAGI (reference sequence). The DNA for the CDR3 is TGTGCCAGCAGTCCGGACACCTACCACGAGCAGTACGTC. Residues: CASSPDTYHEQYV.

This rearrangement joins TRBV6-5 to TRBJ2-2; 7 bases agree with TRBD1. Germline-derived CDR1 and CDR2 are MNHEY and SVGAGI. The ends lost 7 bases at V and 3 bases at J; junction bases unmatched: 5. This CDR3 region has 14 residues. CDR3 sequence (DNA): TGTGCCAGCACCCGGACAGGATACACCGGGGAGCTGTTTTTT. This translates into CASTRTGYTGELFF.